Below, one TCR beta chain is given with its context. Sequence at one end of the junction differs from germline and may be a read error. The source of the sample is a study of OX40 agonist ivuxolimab in advanced cancers. The germline V gene encodes CDR1 MGHRA and CDR2 YSYEKL. This CDR3 spans 13 amino acids. This table comes from immunoSEQ multiplex PCR, and its TCRdb copy is limited to in-frame clones, with some not included. The profile shows about 33,000 clones, roughly 68% of them singletons. The specimen was CD4+ or CD8+ T cells sorted from blood, collected in a trial of the OX40 agonist ivuxolimab. The source of this sequence is an adult with an advanced solid tumor such as melanoma, head and neck, liver or kidney cancer. The chain carries TRBV4-1 and TRBJ1-3; D might be TRBD1 (6 bases). CDR3 coding DNA: TGCGCCAGCAGCCAAGATCGTACGGGGACACGATACTTT. This gives the protein CASSQDRTGTRYF.